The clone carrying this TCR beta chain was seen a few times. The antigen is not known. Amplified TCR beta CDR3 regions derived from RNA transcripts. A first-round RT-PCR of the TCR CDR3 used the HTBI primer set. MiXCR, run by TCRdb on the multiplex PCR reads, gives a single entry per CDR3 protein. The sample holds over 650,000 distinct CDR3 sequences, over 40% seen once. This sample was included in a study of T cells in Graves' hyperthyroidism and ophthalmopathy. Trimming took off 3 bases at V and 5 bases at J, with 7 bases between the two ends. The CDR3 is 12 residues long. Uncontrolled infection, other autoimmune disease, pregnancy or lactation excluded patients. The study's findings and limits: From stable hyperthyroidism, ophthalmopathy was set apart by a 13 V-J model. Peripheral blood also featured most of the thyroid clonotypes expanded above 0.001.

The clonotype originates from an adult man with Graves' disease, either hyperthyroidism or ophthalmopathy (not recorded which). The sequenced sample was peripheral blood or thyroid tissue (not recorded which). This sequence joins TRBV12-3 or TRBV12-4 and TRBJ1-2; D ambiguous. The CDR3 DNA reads TGTGCCAGCAGTTTTTATGAGTATGGCTACACCTTC. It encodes CASSFYEYGYTF.